This T cell receptor beta chain was sequenced during a study of CXCR3-negative and CXCR3-positive naive CD8 T cells. Study-wide findings and caveats: Comparably high diversity marked both naive subsets, whereas memory CD8+ cells had much lower diversity.

The authors made the TRB cDNA libraries by 5' RACE using UMI labels. TCRdb re-called the 5' RACE reads, yielding one record per CDR3 amino acid sequence without DNA. The sample table sets out roughly 100,000 distinct CDR3 sequences. The sorting of each CD8+ T cell subset was done in triplicate, at about 300,000 cells each. A remark on this clonotype: What it binds is not known.

This CDR3 region has 15 residues. Germline loops: CDR1 LNHDA, CDR2 SQIVND (reference sequence). The gene calls are TRBV19 and TRBJ2-1; there is no DNA to check the TCRdb D call of TRBD1. This receptor was taken from a human donor in good health. Some clones in this sample may be carry-over from other donors' samples. Sequencing was done on a sample of naive CXCR3- CD8+ T cells from blood. Noted subset: CD45RO-CCR7+CD27+CD95- naive CD8+ T cells lacking CXCR3 (TNR3-). This CDR3 reads CASTPYRASYNEQFF. Combining the CDR3 with reference TRBV19 and TRBJ2-1 gives the whole variable domain DGGITQSPKYLFRKEGQNVTLSCEQNLNHDAMYWYRQDPGQGLRLIYYSQIVNDFQKGDIAEGYSVSREKKESFPLTVTSAQKNPTAFYLCASTPYRASYNEQFFGPGTRLTVL.